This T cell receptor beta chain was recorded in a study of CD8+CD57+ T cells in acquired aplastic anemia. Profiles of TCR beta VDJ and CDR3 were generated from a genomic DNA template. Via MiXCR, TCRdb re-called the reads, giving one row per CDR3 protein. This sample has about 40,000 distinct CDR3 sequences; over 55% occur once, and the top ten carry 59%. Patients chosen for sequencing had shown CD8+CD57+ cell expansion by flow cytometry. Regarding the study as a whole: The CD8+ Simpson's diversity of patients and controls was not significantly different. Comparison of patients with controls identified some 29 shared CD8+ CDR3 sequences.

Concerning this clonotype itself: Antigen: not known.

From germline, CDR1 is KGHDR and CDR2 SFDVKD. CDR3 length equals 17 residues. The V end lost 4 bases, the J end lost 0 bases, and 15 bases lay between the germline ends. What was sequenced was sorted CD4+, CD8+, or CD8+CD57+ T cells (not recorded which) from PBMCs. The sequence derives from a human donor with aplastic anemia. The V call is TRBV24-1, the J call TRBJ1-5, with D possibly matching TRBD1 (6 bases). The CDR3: CATSEDSYPNSNQPQHF. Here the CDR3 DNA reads TGTGCCACCAGTGAGGACAGCTACCCGAATAGCAATCAGCCCCAGCATTTT.